The 21 T cell receptor beta chains below were found in one sample sequenced in a study of cytomegalovirus exposure and HLA in healthy donors (TCRdb year 2017). The library was made by the immunoSEQ multiplex PCR assay. For the multiplex PCR, a mixture combining 60 forward primers for TCR Vbeta segments and 13 reverse primers for TCR Jbeta segments was used. This immuneACCESS table, as held by TCRdb, lists in-frame sequences with V and J called but not all clones. Of the missing ones, under half trace to an unresolved V gene in checked studies; the others have no known cause. The sample table shows approximately 100,000 clones, and about 85% are seen once. Less than 5% of the sample lies in the top ten. Sequenced: PBMCs. These receptors were taken from a man aged 25 to 45 in good health and CMV-seronegative.

This clone came up a few times. The chain carries TRBV7-8 and TRBJ2-1; 10 bases line up with TRBD2. Germline V gene sequence: CDR1 SGHVS, CDR2 FQNEAQ. This CDR3 spans 17 amino acids. The junction had 14 bases not matched to a gene; V was cut back by 7 bases and J by 5 bases. Written as DNA, the CDR3 is TGTGCCAGCAAATCAGACACCGGGACTAGCGTTCACAATGAGCAGTTCTTC. Residues: CASKSDTGTSVHNEQFF. The full variable domain, rest sourced from reference TRBV7-8 and TRBJ2-1, is GAGVSQSPRYKVAKRGQDVALRCDPISGHVSLFWYQQALGQGPEFLTYFQNEAQLDKSGLPSDRFFAERPEGSVSTLKIQRTQQEDSAVYLCASKSDTGTSVHNEQFFGPGTRLTVL.

The chain carries TRBV19 and TRBJ2-7; no reliable D call. The CDR3 is 13 amino acids. CDR1 is LNHDA, CDR2 SQIVND, per germline (reference sequence). Trimming cost V 5 bases and J 0 bases, with 8 bases left between them. The CDR3 sequence: CASSLSLSYEQYF. The CDR3 region has the DNA TGTGCCAGTAGTCTGTCACTCTCCTACGAGCAGTACTTC. Full variable domain (outside the CDR3, taken from reference TRBV19 and TRBJ2-7): DGGITQSPKYLFRKEGQNVTLSCEQNLNHDAMYWYRQDPGQGLRLIYYSQIVNDFQKGDIAEGYSVSREKKESFPLTVTSAQKNPTAFYLCASSLSLSYEQYFGPGTRLTVT.

V and J are TRBV11-2 and TRBJ1-1, with D possibly being TRBD1 (6 bases). Germline V gene sequence: CDR1 SGHAT, CDR2 FQNNGV. Trimming took 5 bases from V and 6 from J, leaving 10 bases between them. The CDR3 spans 12 residues. The CDR3 loop is CASSPGGPEAFF. Written as DNA, the CDR3 is TGTGCCAGCAGCCCTGGGGGCCCTGAAGCTTTCTTT.

This chain connects TRBV28 to TRBJ1-5; D gene ambiguous. Germline V gene lookup returns CDR1 MDHEN and CDR2 SYDVKM. Trimming left V 7 bases short and J 3 bases short, with 10 bases between. The CDR3 spans 13 residues. CDR3 sequence: CASTSQANQPQHF. CDR3 in DNA: TGTGCCAGCACGAGTCAGGCCAATCAGCCCCAGCATTTT.

This sequence joins TRBV15 and TRBJ2-2; tentative D call: TRBD2 (6 bases). V was cut by 3 bases and J by 3 bases, with 11 bases left in between. Germline V gives CDR1 LNHNV, CDR2 YYDKDF (reference sequence). This CDR3 has 15 residues. The CDR3 here is CATSRGGGYTGELFF. In DNA, the CDR3 is TGTGCCACCAGCAGGGGGGGAGGTTACACCGGGGAGCTGTTTTTT.

The chain combines TRBV7-8 with TRBJ2-7; D is perhaps TRBD2 (6 bases). This CDR3 region has 14 residues. Deletions cut 5 bases from V and 2 bases from J, with 13 bases between. CDR1 is SGHVS and CDR2 is FQNEAQ in the germline V gene. DNA of the CDR3: TGTGCCAGCAGCCCGATCGGGACTCCCTACGAGCAGTACTTC. It codes for CASSPIGTPYEQYF.

The V gene is TRBV2, the J gene TRBJ2-5; perhaps TRBD1 as D (6 bases). CDR1 and CDR2 (germline): SNHLY, FYNNEI. The CDR3 is 17 residues long. Trimming shortened V by 3 bases and J by 1 base, and 18 bases separated the two germline ends. The CDR3 loop reads CASSEGTFPGGQETQYF. In nucleotides, the CDR3 is TGTGCCAGCAGTGAGGGGACATTTCCAGGAGGCCAAGAGACCCAGTACTTC.

The genes are TRBV9 and TRBJ2-2, with 7 bases lining up with TRBD2. The J segment lost 4 bases and the V segment lost 7 bases, leaving 10 bases of the junction unmatched. CDR1 is SGDLS and CDR2 is YYNGEE in the germline V gene. CDR3 length: 15 residues. This CDR3 is CASALGGEGTGELFF. The CDR3, as DNA: TGTGCCAGCGCCCTTGGGGGGGAGGGCACCGGGGAGCTGTTTTTT.

The chain recombines TRBV18 with TRBJ1-5; 7 nucleotides line up with TRBD1. This CDR3 contains 14 residues. Germline V lookup: CDR1 KGHSH, CDR2 LQKENI. Trimming took 6 bases from V and 5 from J; bases not matched to a gene: 7. The CDR3 protein is CASSRTGSDQPQHF. For the CDR3, the DNA is TGTGCCAGCTCCAGGACAGGATCGGATCAGCCCCAGCATTTT.

V is TRBV9 and J is TRBJ2-2, with TRBD1 as a possible D gene (6 bases). V dropped 0 bases and J dropped 1 base, with 16 bases sitting between them. The CDR3 consists of 18 residues. The germline gives CDR1 SGDLS, CDR2 YYNGEE. The CDR3 sequence is CASSVDRTGTVNTGELFF. For the CDR3, the DNA is TGTGCCAGCAGCGTAGATAGAACAGGGACGGTGAACACCGGGGAGCTGTTTTTT.

This clone appeared a few times. This chain joins TRBV7-8 and TRBJ2-3, with a tentative D call TRBD1 (5 bases). The germline V gene has CDR1 SGHVS and CDR2 FQNEAQ. V was trimmed by 0 bases and J by 2 bases, leaving 9 bases between them. This CDR3 spans 15 amino acids. In DNA form, the CDR3 reads TGTGCCAGCAGCTTAGCCGGACACCCCACAGATACGCAGTATTTT. Translation gives CASSLAGHPTDTQYF. Together with reference TRBV7-8 and TRBJ2-3, the CDR3 gives the full variable domain: GAGVSQSPRYKVAKRGQDVALRCDPISGHVSLFWYQQALGQGPEFLTYFQNEAQLDKSGLPSDRFFAERPEGSVSTLKIQRTQQEDSAVYLCASSLAGHPTDTQYFGPGTRLTVL.

V and J are TRBV2 and TRBJ2-7, with D possibly matching TRBD1 (6 bases). V was trimmed by 8 bases and J by 6 bases, leaving 14 bases between them. The CDR3 totals 12 residues. Germline loops: CDR1 SNHLY, CDR2 FYNNEI. The chain's CDR3 is CASQTGTLEQYF. In DNA form, the CDR3 reads TGTGCCAGCCAGACCGGGACACTCGAGCAGTACTTC.

CDR3 loop: CASSGDLTYEQYF. In DNA form, the CDR3 reads TGCGCCAGCAGTGGAGATCTAACCTACGAGCAGTACTTC. The chain joins TRBV10-2 to TRBJ2-7, with D unresolved. Trimming stripped 4 bases from V and 2 bases from J, with 9 bases between. The CDR3 is 13 amino acids. Germline-derived CDR1 and CDR2 are WSHSY and SAAADI.

This clone was recorded once. The chain uses TRBV5-1 and TRBJ1-4; no clear D. V lost 4 bases and J 3 bases, leaving 13 bases between the germline ends. Germline CDR1 is SGHRS and CDR2 is YFSETQ. This CDR3 is built from 15 residues. The CDR3 here is CASSGGGGANEKLFF. The CDR3 bases are TGCGCCAGCAGCGGCGGAGGTGGGGCTAATGAAAAACTGTTTTTT. The full variable domain, its missing parts supplied by reference TRBV5-1 and TRBJ1-4, is KAGVTQTPRYLIKTRGQQVTLSCSPISGHRSVSWYQQTPGQGLQFLFEYFSETQRNKGNFPGRFSGRQFSNSRSEMNVSTLELGDSALYLCASSGGGGANEKLFFGSGTQLSVL.

This chain connects TRBV7-2 to TRBJ2-3; 8 bases map to TRBD2. Germline assignment: CDR1 SGHTA and CDR2 FQGNSA. CDR3 length equals 13 residues. The V gene end was trimmed by 5 bases and the J gene end by 14 bases; junction bases not matched to a gene: 12. The CDR3: CASSGGTRSNPYF. Written as DNA, the CDR3 is TGTGCCAGCAGCGGGGGGACTAGATCAAACCCGTATTTT.

The rearrangement links TRBV9 to TRBJ2-1; possibly TRBD1 for D (6 bases). The CDR3 loop spans 17 amino acids. V was trimmed by 0 bases and J by 2 bases, leaving 15 bases between them. CDR1 is SGDLS, CDR2 YYNGEE, per germline. The CDR3 is CASSVVGARGPYNEQFF. The DNA of the CDR3 is TGTGCCAGCAGCGTAGTGGGGGCCCGGGGACCCTACAATGAGCAGTTCTTC. Complete variable domain (other parts from reference TRBV9 and TRBJ2-1): DSGVTQTPKHLITATGQRVTLRCSPRSGDLSVYWYQQSLDQGLQFLIQYYNGEERAKGNILERFSAQQFPDLHSELNLSSLELGDSALYFCASSVVGARGPYNEQFFGPGTRLTVL.

The DNA of the CDR3 is TGTGCCACCAGTTCGCAGGGGGGAGGATTGGCGAACACTGAAGCTTTCTTT. It specifies CATSSQGGGLANTEAFF. The genes are TRBV15 and TRBJ1-1; 7 bases line up with TRBD1. This CDR3 has 17 residues. The V segment lost 6 bases and the J segment 1 base; nucleotides outside the gene matches: 14. Germline loops: CDR1 LNHNV, CDR2 YYDKDF (reference sequence).

CDR3 DNA: TGTGCCAGCAGCGTAGCTGCCGGGTTTAGTGAAAAACTGTTTTTT. It specifies CASSVAAGFSEKLFF. The chain has TRBV9 and TRBJ1-4; the D is unclear. Trimming removed 0 bases at V and 7 bases at J, with 13 bases between. This CDR3 has 15 amino acids. Per the germline V gene, CDR1 is SGDLS and CDR2 is YYNGEE.

This clone appeared a single time. The chain links TRBV7-2 to TRBJ2-4, with unresolved D. Germline CDR1 reads SGHTA; CDR2 reads FQGNSA. The V end lost 5 bases, the J end lost 0 bases, and 11 bases lay between the germline ends. This CDR3 is built from 15 residues. The CDR3 loop reads CASSQHGGAKNIQYF. The CDR3 DNA is TGTGCCAGCAGCCAACACGGCGGAGCCAAAAACATTCAGTACTTC.

This chain links TRBV7-2 with TRBJ2-5; 9 bases agree with TRBD2. Trimming cost V 5 bases and J 2 bases; bases outside gene matches: 9. From germline, CDR1 is SGHTA and CDR2 FQGNSA. The CDR3 loop spans 16 amino acids. The CDR3 sequence is CASSPTALAGQETQYF. CDR3 nucleotides: TGTGCCAGCAGCCCCACGGCGCTAGCGGGACAAGAGACCCAGTACTTC.

The chain uses TRBV7-2 and TRBJ1-5; 10 nucleotides line up with TRBD1. The ends lost 5 bases at V and 5 bases at J; junction bases unmatched: 6. CDR1 and CDR2 (germline): SGHTA, FQGNSA. CDR3 size: 15 residues. In nucleotides, the CDR3 is TGTGCCAGCAGCCTCACGACAGGGGGCTATCAGCCCCAGCATTTT. Protein sequence: CASSLTTGGYQPQHF.